These 13 T cell receptor beta chains share one sample of origin, sequenced in a study of shared clonotypes between healthy human individuals. Sequencing was performed with immunoSEQ multiplex PCR; in TCRdb, only in-frame clones are kept and a portion is missing. The sample holds 950,000 to 1,100,000 clones, approximately 78% seen once. The sample was memory CD4+ T cells from PBMCs. Specified subset: CD45RA-negative fraction. The receptors stem from a man younger than 35 in good health. Some clones in this sample may be carry-over from other donors' samples.

The chain combines TRBV27 with TRBJ2-4; weak D call: TRBD2 (6 bases). Germline values: CDR1 MNHEY, CDR2 SMNVEV (reference sequence). V lost 3 bases to trimming and J lost 0 bases, with 12 bases between them. The CDR3 runs 16 residues. CDR3 coding DNA: TGTGCCAGCAGTTTTTGGGGGGATTTAGCCAAAAACATTCAGTACTTC. This sequence encodes CASSFWGDLAKNIQYF.

This chain links TRBV6-1 with TRBJ2-5, with a possible D match to TRBD1 (6 bases). This CDR3 contains 15 residues. CDR1 is MNHNS and CDR2 is SASEGT in the germline V gene. V was cut by 2 bases and J by 6 bases, with 16 bases left in between. The CDR3 DNA sequence: TGTGCCAGCAGTGAATCCCGCTTAGGGGGTCAGACCCAGTACTTC. This sequence encodes CASSESRLGGQTQYF.

This clone was seen at least ten times. The gene calls are TRBV13 and TRBJ1-5; 7 bases map to TRBD1. Looked up from germline, CDR1 is PRHDT and CDR2 is FYEKMQ (reference sequence). This CDR3 contains 17 residues. V dropped 5 bases and J dropped 3; count of bases not matched to a gene: 13. CDR3 loop: CASSLRRDRAYNQPQHF. The CDR3 DNA is TGTGCCAGCAGCCTGCGCCGCGACAGGGCCTACAATCAGCCCCAGCATTTT.

The chain links TRBV30 to TRBJ1-1; D gene uncertain. Germline values: CDR1 GTSNPN, CDR2 SVGIG (reference sequence). This CDR3 region has 11 residues. The V end was cut by 5 bases, the J end by 3 bases, with 7 bases between. CDR3 sequence reads: CAWAGDTEAFF. The DNA of the CDR3 is TGTGCCTGGGCGGGCGACACTGAAGCTTTCTTT.

The J gene is TRBJ2-5, the V gene TRBV5-4; the match to TRBD2 covers 8 bases. CDR3 size: 16 residues. The V segment lost 0 bases and the J segment 5 bases; nucleotides outside the gene matches: 9. Germline CDR1 SGHNT, CDR2 YYREEE (reference sequence). The DNA for the CDR3 is TGTGCCAGCAGCTTGGGAATAGCGGGATCTGAGGAGACCCAGTACTTC. Translated: CASSLGIAGSEETQYF.

The V call is TRBV28, the J call TRBJ1-2; unclear D gene. Germline CDR1 reads MDHEN; CDR2 reads SYDVKM. Trimming shortened V by 3 bases and J by 8 bases, and 19 bases separated the two germline ends. This CDR3 region has 15 residues. In DNA, the CDR3 is TGTGCCAGCAGTTTTTTGGGGTCCTCCGAGAGCGGCTACACCTTC. Translating it yields CASSFLGSSESGYTF.

J is TRBJ2-3 and V is TRBV18; 10 positions agree with TRBD1. Germline V gene sequence: CDR1 KGHSH, CDR2 LQKENI. The CDR3 consists of 17 residues. V trimming: 2 bases; J trimming: 2 bases; junction bases outside the gene matches: 7. As DNA, the CDR3 is TGTGCCAGCTCACCATTTAAGGGACAGGGGCACACAGATACGCAGTATTTT. The encoded protein is CASSPFKGQGHTDTQYF.

V is TRBV7-3 and J is TRBJ1-1, with D tentatively TRBD1 (5 bases). The CDR3 length is 13 residues. V was clipped by 2 bases and J by 8 bases, with 12 bases between them. The germline gives CDR1 SGHTA, CDR2 FQGTGA. The CDR3: CASSLSQGAEAFF. CDR3 bases: TGTGCCAGCAGCTTATCCCAGGGCGCAGAAGCTTTCTTT. The full variable domain, with the rest looked up from reference TRBV7-3 and TRBJ1-1, is GAGVSQTPSNKVTEKGKYVELRCDPISGHTALYWYRQSLGQGPEFLIYFQGTGAADDSGLPNDRFFAVRPEGSVSTLKIQRTERGDSAVYLCASSLSQGAEAFFGQGTRLTVV.

Comment on this clone: The same CDR3 can be traced to other DNA sequences in this sample. The chain couples TRBV11-3 to TRBJ2-2; D gene uncertain. Per the germline V gene, CDR1 is SGHNT and CDR2 is YENEEA. The V gene lost 1 base and the J gene lost 2 bases, with 5 bases spanning the gap. The CDR3 loop spans 14 amino acids. The CDR3 DNA reads TGTGCCAGCAGCTTAGGCCTTAACACCGGGGAGCTGTTTTTT. Amino acids: CASSLGLNTGELFF.

The V gene is TRBV6-1, the J gene TRBJ2-7, with a tentative D call TRBD2 (5 bases). Trimming cost V 1 base and J 6 bases, with 19 bases left between them. CDR1 is MNHNS, CDR2 SASEGT, per germline. The CDR3 has 16 residues. DNA of the CDR3: TGTGCCAGCAGTGAAGACGGTTTGTGGGAGTCATCCGAGCAGTACTTC. Amino acids: CASSEDGLWESSEQYF.

The genes are TRBV4-1 and TRBJ2-7; D gene ambiguous. This CDR3 region has 16 residues. The V and J ends lost 0 bases and 4 bases respectively, with 16 bases between them. Germline CDR1 reads MGHRA; CDR2 reads YSYEKL. CDR3 nucleotides: TGCGCCAGCAGCCAAGATAGGAGTCTTGGGGAATACGAGCAGTACTTC. This gives the protein CASSQDRSLGEYEQYF.

This chain joins TRBV28 and TRBJ2-5; 11 nucleotides match TRBD2. After removal of 3 bases from V and 13 bases from J, the junction contained 7 bases not matched to a gene. The CDR3 is made up of 13 amino acids. Germline V gene lookup returns CDR1 MDHEN and CDR2 SYDVKM. As DNA, the CDR3 is TGTGCCAGCAGTTTGGCTAGCGGGAGGAGCGGGTACTTC. Its translation: CASSLASGRSGYF.

The CDR3 sequence is CASSLGGTNTDTQYF. The CDR3 DNA reads as TGTGCCAGCAGCTTAGGTGGTACTAACACAGATACGCAGTATTTT. V usage is TRBV7-8 and J usage is TRBJ2-3; D is uncertain. Germline loops: CDR1 SGHVS, CDR2 FQNEAQ. Trimming cost V 1 base and J 2 bases, with 10 bases left between them. The CDR3 sequence is 15 residues long.